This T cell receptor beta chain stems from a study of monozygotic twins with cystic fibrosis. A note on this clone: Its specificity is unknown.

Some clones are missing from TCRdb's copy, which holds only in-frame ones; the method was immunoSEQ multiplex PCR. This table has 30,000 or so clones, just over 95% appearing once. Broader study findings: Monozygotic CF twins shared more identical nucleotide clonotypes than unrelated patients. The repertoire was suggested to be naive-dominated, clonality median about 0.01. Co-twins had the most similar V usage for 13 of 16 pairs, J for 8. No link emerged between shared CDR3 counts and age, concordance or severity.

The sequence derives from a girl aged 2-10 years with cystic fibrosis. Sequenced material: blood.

CDR3 in DNA: TGCGCCAGCAGCCAAGATTCGTTGGCAGGGGGAGAGACCCAGTACTTC. Translation gives CASSQDSLAGGETQYF. The genes are TRBV4-1 and TRBJ2-5, with 7 bases that match TRBD1. V gave up 0 bases and J gave up 4 bases; unmatched junction bases: 8. Germline V gives CDR1 MGHRA, CDR2 YSYEKL. This CDR3 comprises 16 residues.